Following are 6 T cell receptor beta chains from one sample sequenced in a study of T cell repertoires in cytomegalovirus infection (dated by TCRdb to the late 2010s). The sample's treatment or condition, from its label and the paper: in vitro stimulation with specific CMV peptide epitopes to enrich CMV-specific T cells. These receptors lack a known antigen. Sequencing was performed on an Illumina HiSeq 1500. TCRdb's own reprocessing of the public reads used fastp at Q25 and MiXCR and kept productive beta chains. Each entry merges the rows of one CDR3 protein and shows their most common DNA and genes. This sample is represented by a few hundred thousand distinct CDR3 sequences; nearly 35% of them were singletons. The ten most abundant clones make up 13% of the sample. Material: cultured PBMCs, obtained from culture after CMV antigen stimulation. The receptors were sampled from a human donor in good health (CMV status not recorded). Some clones in this sample may be carry-over from other donors' samples.

The table lists this clonotype with many counts. The rearrangement joins TRBV7-2 to TRBJ1-2; the match to TRBD1 covers 11 bases. Germline CDR1 is SGHTA and CDR2 is FQGNSA. After removal of 3 bases from V and 6 bases from J, the junction contained 0 bases not matched to a gene. The CDR3 covers 13 residues. The CDR3 nucleotides are TGTGCCAGCAGCTTGGGACAGGGGGATGGCTACACCTTC. Protein: CASSLGQGDGYTF.

V usage is TRBV27 and J usage is TRBJ1-5, with D hard to call. CDR1 MNHEY and CDR2 SMNVEV come from the germline V gene (reference sequence). V was pared by 6 bases and J by 1 base, with 13 bases between. The CDR3 has 15 residues. Here the CDR3 DNA reads TGTGCCAGCAGAAACAGAGGGTGGAGCAATCAGCCCCAGCATTTT. As protein: CASRNRGWSNQPQHF.

The genes are TRBV6-5 and TRBJ1-3; a weak D match, TRBD1 (5 bases). Trimming removed 5 bases from V and 4 bases from J, with 12 bases in between. The CDR3 is 14 residues long. Looked up from germline, CDR1 is MNHEY and CDR2 is SVGAGI. The CDR3 loop reads CASSPGGLGNTIYF. CDR3 bases: TGTGCCAGCAGTCCCGGGGGACTGGGAAACACCATATATTTT.

This clonotype was detected a few times. This sequence joins TRBV24-1 and TRBJ2-5; D call uncertain. Germline lookup yields CDR1 KGHDR and CDR2 SFDVKD. The CDR3 has 13 amino acids. V was cut by 3 bases and J by 1 base, with 5 bases left in between. The CDR3 DNA reads TGTGCCACCAGTGATGACTCCCAAGAGACCCAGTACTTC. Residues: CATSDDSQETQYF.

The sample holds a few counts of this clonotype. The genes are TRBV4-3 and TRBJ1-2; 8 bases line up with TRBD1. This CDR3 contains 14 residues. The germline V gene encodes CDR1 LGHNA and CDR2 YSLEER. After removal of 3 bases from V and 0 bases from J, the junction contained 0 bases not matched to a gene. CDR3 DNA sequence: TGCGCCAGCAGCCAGGACAGGGCTAACTATGGCTACACCTTC. This codes for CASSQDRANYGYTF.

This clonotype was recorded many times. The chain joins TRBV7-9 to TRBJ2-1; possible D gene TRBD1, 6 bases. The CDR3 length is 14 residues. Germline V gene lookup returns CDR1 SEHNR and CDR2 FQNEAQ (reference sequence). Trimming took off 5 bases at V and 10 bases at J, with 18 bases between the two ends. Here the CDR3 reads CASSLQGASLEQFF. The CDR3 DNA is TGTGCCAGCAGCCTACAGGGAGCCTCTTTGGAGCAGTTCTTC.